This T cell receptor (beta chain) stems from a study of T-cell reconstitution after alpha-beta-depleted transplantation in children (dated by TCRdb to between 2015 and 2016). As for the study more broadly: Using TCR repertoire profiling, the study followed T-cell immune reconstitution in a quantitative way in children after TCRalphabeta/CD19-depleted allogeneic hematopoietic cell transplantation.

Unmatched junction bases come to 13, with V trimmed by 5 bases and J by 5 bases. Measured from the cysteine to the phenylalanine, the CDR3 is 18 residues long. Only the CDR3 DNA is retained, 54 bases long and in frame from the first base. The germline V gene (reference sequence) provides CDR1 SGHAT and CDR2 FQDESV. Comment on this clonotype: The specificity of this receptor is unknown. It has no much larger one-base neighbor in the sample; base qualities were not kept.

The library was built by means of PCR. Sequencing instrument: Illumina HiSeq 2500. Molecular barcoding was employed in the preparation of TCR libraries, with unique molecular identifiers being used to normalize TCRbeta repertoire quantification. TCRdb reworked the public reads: Q25 trimming with fastp, MiXCR clone assembly, productive beta chains retained. When rows share a CDR3 protein, they turn into one entry using the most common DNA and genes. The sample data list around 530,000 distinct CDR3 sequences, and approximately 29% of these were observed just once. Jointly, the top ten make up around 2.4% of the sample.

The sequence was collected from a human donor who donated a stem cell graft to a child with aplastic anemia. Sequencing was performed on PBMCs from the stem cell graft donor, taken from the stem cell graft. The V gene is TRBV11-1 and the J gene is TRBJ2-1; 12 middle bases align to TRBD2. The CDR3 protein sequence reads: CASSPGLAGTAAHNEQFF. The DNA sequence is as follows: TGTGCCAGCAGCCCTGGACTAGCGGGAACAGCGGCGCACAATGAGCAGTTCTTC.